The sequence of this TCR beta chain was determined in a study of T-cell memory formation after mild COVID-19. Overall study context: TCR clusters showed largely donor specificity.

Trimming took off 3 bases at V and 2 bases at J, with 15 bases between the two ends. Germline CDR1 reads SGHTA; CDR2 reads FQGNSA. The CDR3 totals 16 residues. TCRdb ran MiXCR on the 5' RACE reads and lists one entry per CDR3 protein. The sample includes 250,000 to 400,000 distinct CDR3 sequences, about 13% seen only once; the top ten take about 21%. The sequenced sample consisted of PBMCs or a T cell subset sorted from them (not recorded which). The chain links TRBV7-2 to TRBJ2-3; D may match TRBD1 or TRBD2 (6 bases each). This sequence originates from a young man who had mild COVID-19 (a few samples of this study predate the infection). Cell type and time point are not known. This CDR3 reads CASSFRTGALTDTQYF. CDR3 in DNA: TGTGCCAGCAGCTTTAGGACGGGGGCCCTCACAGATACGCAGTATTTT.